This TCR beta chain was observed in a study of T cell responses to AZD1222 COVID-19 vaccine. Broader study findings: Reportedly, nearly half of unique spike TCRs recognized epitopes outside B.1.351/B.1.1.7 mutations.

The repertoire was sequenced with immunoSEQ multiplex PCR; TCRdb's copy has only in-frame clones and lacks some. The data show 150,000 to 200,000 clones, 92% seen once. Per germline, CDR1 MNHEY and CDR2 SMNVEV (reference sequence). Trimming shortened V by 3 bases and J by 6 bases, and 14 bases separated the two germline ends. The CDR3 has 15 residues. Concerning this clone itself: Its specificity is not known.

The chain recombines TRBV27 with TRBJ2-2; no definite D call. The material sequenced was peripheral blood, taken on day 0 of MenACWY control vaccination. The origin of this receptor is an adult in good health. The CDR3 nucleotides are TGTGCCAGCAGTTTCCTCGACTCCCGTCCCGGGGAGCTGTTTTTT. Translating gives CASSFLDSRPGELFF.